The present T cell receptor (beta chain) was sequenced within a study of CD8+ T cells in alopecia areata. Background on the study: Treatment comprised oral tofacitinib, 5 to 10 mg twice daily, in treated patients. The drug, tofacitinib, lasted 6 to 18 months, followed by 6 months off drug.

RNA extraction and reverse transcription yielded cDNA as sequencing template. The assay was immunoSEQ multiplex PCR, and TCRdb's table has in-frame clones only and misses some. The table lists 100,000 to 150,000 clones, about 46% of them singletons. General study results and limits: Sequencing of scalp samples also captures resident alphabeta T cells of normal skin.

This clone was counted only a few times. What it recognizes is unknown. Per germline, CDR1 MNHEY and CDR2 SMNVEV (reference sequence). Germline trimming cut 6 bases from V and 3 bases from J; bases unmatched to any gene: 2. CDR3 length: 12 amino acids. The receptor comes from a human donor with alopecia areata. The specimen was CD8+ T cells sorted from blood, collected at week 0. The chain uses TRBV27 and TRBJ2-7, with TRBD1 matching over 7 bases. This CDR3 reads CASSRDSYEQYF. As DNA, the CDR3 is TGTGCCAGCAGCCGGGACAGCTACGAGCAGTACTTC.